The sequence of this T cell receptor (beta chain) was determined in a study of response to subunit inactivated influenza vaccine. MiXCR was run by TCRdb on the RT-PCR reads, yielding one entry per CDR3 protein. The sample includes roughly 550,000 distinct CDR3 sequences, less than 25% seen only once; the top ten take 2.8%. Germline lookup yields CDR1 SGHRS and CDR2 YFSETQ. The CDR3 is made up of 15 amino acids. The ends were cut back, 4 bases at V and 4 bases at J, with 12 bases in the middle. This sample was also put to use in a study of T cells expressing NK-cell markers. That study adds: A 5'RACE template switching approach incorporating UMIs was used to make TCR beta cDNA.

The sequencing here drew on CD4+ T cells sorted from PBMCs, taken 12 days after vaccination. The V call is TRBV5-1, the J call TRBJ1-6; no clear D gene. The receptor was isolated from a man aged 45-65 years who received an inactivated influenza vaccine. The CDR3 DNA reads TGCGCCAGCAGCATTAACTCCGGGTATAATTCACCCCTCCACTTT. Residues: CASSINSGYNSPLHF.